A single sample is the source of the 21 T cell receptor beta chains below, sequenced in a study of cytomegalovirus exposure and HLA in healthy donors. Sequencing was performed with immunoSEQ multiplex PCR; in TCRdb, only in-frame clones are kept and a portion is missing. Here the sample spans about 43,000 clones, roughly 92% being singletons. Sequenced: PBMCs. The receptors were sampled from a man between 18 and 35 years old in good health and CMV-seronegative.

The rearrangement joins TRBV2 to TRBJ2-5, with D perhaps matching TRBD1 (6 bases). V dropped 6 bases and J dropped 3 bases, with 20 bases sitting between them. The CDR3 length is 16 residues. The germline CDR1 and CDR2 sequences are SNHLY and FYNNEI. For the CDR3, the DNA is TGTGCCAGCAGGGGTCTTTTTAGACAGGTTAAAGAGACCCAGTACTTC. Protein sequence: CASRGLFRQVKETQYF.

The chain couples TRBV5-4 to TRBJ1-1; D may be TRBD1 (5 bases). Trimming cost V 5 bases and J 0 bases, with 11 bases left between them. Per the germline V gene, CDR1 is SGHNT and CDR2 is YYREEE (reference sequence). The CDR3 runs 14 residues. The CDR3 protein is CASRNRLMNTEAFF. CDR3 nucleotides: TGTGCCAGCAGGAACAGGCTCATGAACACTGAAGCTTTCTTT. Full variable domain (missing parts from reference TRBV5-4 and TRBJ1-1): ETGVTQSPTHLIKTRGQQVTLRCSSQSGHNTVSWYQQALGQGPQFIFQYYREEENGRGNFPPRFSGLQFPNYSSELNVNALELDDSALYLCASRNRLMNTEAFFGQGTRLTVV.

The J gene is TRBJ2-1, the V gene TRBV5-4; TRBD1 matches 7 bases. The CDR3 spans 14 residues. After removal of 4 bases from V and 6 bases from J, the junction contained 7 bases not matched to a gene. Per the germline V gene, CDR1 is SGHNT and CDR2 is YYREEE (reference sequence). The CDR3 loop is CASSQGTETNEQFF. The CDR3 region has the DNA TGTGCCAGCAGCCAAGGGACAGAAACCAATGAGCAGTTCTTC.

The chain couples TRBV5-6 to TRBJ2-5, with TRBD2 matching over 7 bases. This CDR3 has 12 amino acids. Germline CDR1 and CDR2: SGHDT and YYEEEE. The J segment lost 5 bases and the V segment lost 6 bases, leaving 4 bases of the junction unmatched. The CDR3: CASTLGGETQYF. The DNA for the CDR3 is TGTGCCAGCACCCTGGGGGGGGAGACCCAGTACTTC.

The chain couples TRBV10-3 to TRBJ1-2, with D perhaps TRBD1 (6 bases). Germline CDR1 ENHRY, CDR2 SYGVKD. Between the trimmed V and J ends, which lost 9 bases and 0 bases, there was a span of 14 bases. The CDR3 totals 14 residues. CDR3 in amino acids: CAIKPPGANYGYTF. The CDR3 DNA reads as TGTGCCATAAAACCACCAGGGGCTAACTATGGCTACACCTTC.

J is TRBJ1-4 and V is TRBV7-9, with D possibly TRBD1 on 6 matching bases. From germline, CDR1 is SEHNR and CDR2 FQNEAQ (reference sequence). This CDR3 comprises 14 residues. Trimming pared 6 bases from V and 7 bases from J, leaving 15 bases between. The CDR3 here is CASRSDSIGEKLFF. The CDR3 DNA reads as TGTGCCAGCAGATCGGACAGCATTGGTGAAAAACTGTTTTTT.

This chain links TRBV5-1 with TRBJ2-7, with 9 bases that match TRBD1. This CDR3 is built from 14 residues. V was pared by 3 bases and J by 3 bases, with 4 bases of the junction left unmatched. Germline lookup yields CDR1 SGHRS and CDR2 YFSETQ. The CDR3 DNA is TGCGCCAGCAGCTCGACAGGGGGAAGCTACGAGCAGTACTTC. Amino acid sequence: CASSSTGGSYEQYF.

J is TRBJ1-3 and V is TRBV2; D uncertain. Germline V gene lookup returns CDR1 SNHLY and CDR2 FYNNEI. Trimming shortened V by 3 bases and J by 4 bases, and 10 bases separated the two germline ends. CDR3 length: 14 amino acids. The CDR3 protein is CASSEVTSGNTIYF. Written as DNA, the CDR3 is TGTGCCAGCAGTGAGGTCACTTCGGGAAACACCATATATTTT.

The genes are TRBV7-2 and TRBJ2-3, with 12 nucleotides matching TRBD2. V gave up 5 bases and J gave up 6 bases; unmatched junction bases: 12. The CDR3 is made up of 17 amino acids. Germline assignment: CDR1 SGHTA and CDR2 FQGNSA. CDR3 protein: CASSLGLAGGPQDTQYF. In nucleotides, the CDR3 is TGTGCCAGCAGCCTGGGGCTAGCGGGGGGGCCGCAGGATACGCAGTATTTT.

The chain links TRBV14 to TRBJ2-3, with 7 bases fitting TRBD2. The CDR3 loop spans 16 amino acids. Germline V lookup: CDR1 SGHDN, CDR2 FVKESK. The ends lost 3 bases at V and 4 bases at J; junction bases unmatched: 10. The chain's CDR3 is CASSQVTSYFPDTQYF. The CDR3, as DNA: TGTGCCAGCAGCCAGGTGACTAGCTACTTCCCAGATACGCAGTATTTT.

The chain's CDR3 is CASAPNAGETYNEQFF. CDR3 coding DNA: TGCGCCAGCGCCCCAAATGCGGGAGAGACGTACAATGAGCAGTTCTTC. The V gene is TRBV5-1, the J gene TRBJ2-1, with 7 bases lining up with TRBD2. J was trimmed by 4 bases and V by 7 bases; bases with no gene match: 14. The CDR3 has 16 residues. Germline CDR1 is SGHRS and CDR2 is YFSETQ.

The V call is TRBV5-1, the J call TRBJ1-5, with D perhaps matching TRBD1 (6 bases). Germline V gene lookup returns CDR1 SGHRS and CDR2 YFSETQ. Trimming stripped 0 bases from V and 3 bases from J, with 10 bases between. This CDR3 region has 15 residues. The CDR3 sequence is CASSLDSGVNQPQHF. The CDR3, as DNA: TGCGCCAGCAGCTTGGATTCAGGGGTCAATCAGCCCCAGCATTTT. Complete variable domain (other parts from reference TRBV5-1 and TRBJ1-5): KAGVTQTPRYLIKTRGQQVTLSCSPISGHRSVSWYQQTPGQGLQFLFEYFSETQRNKGNFPGRFSGRQFSNSRSEMNVSTLELGDSALYLCASSLDSGVNQPQHFGDGTRLSIL.

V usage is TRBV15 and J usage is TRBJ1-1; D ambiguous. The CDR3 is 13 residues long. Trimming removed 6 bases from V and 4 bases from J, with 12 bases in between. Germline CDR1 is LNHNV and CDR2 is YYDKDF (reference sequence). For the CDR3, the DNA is TGTGCCACCAGTGTCGGGGTTGGCACTGAAGCTTTCTTT. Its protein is CATSVGVGTEAFF.

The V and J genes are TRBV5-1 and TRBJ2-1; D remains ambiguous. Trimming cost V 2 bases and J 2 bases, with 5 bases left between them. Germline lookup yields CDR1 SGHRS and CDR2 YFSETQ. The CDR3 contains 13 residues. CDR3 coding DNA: TGCGCCAGCAGCTTAACAGCCTACAATGAGCAGTTCTTC. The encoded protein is CASSLTAYNEQFF.

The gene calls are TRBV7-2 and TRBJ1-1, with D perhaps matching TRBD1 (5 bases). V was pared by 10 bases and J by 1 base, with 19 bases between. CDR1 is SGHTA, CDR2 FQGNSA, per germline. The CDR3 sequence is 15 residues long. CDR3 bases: TGTGCCATTGGGCGGGGCAGTCGGCGGAACACTGAAGCTTTCTTT. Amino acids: CAIGRGSRRNTEAFF.

The chain's CDR3 is CAISASAGGRPRNEQFF. The CDR3 DNA follows: TGTGCCATCAGTGCCTCAGCGGGGGGACGTCCTAGGAATGAGCAGTTCTTC. This chain uses TRBV10-3 with TRBJ2-1; 9 bases line up with TRBD2. The CDR3 loop spans 17 amino acids. The germline gives CDR1 ENHRY, CDR2 SYGVKD. Trimming took 4 bases from V and 7 from J; bases not matched to a gene: 14.

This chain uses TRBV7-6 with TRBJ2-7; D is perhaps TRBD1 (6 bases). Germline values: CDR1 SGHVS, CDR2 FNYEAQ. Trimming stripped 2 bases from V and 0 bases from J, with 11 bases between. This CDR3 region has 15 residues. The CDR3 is CASSLQQGISYEQYF. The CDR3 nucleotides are TGTGCCAGCAGCTTACAGCAGGGGATCTCCTACGAGCAGTACTTC.

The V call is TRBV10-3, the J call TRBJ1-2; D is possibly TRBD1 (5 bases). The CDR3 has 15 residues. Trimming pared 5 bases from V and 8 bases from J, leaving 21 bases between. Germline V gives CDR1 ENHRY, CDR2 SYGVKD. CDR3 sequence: CAISPLPQGGVGYTF. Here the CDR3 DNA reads TGTGCCATCAGTCCACTACCCCAGGGTGGGGTCGGCTACACCTTC.

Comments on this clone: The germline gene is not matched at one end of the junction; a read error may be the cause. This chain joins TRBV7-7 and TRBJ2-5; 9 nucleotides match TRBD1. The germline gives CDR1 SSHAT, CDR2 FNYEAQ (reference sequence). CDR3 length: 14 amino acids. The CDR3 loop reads CASSDRGSSKTQYF. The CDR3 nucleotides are TGTGCTAGCAGCGACAGGGGGTCCTCAAAGACCCAGTACTTC.

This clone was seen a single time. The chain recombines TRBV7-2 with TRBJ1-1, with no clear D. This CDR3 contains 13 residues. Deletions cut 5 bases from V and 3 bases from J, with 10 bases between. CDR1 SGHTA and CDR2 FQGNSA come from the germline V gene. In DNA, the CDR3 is TGTGCCAGCAGCGCACGGTATCACACTGAAGCTTTCTTT. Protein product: CASSARYHTEAFF.

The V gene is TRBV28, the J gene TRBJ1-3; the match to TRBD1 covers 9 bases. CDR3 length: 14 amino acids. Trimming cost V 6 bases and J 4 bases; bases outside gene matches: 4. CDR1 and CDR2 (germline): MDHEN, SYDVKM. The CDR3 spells CASRGTGMGNTIYF. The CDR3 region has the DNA TGTGCCAGCAGAGGGACAGGGATGGGAAACACCATATATTTT.